The 14 T cell receptor beta chains below come from one sample, sequenced in a study of blood T cell repertoires in COVID-19. The repertoire was sequenced with immunoSEQ multiplex PCR; TCRdb's copy has only in-frame clones and lacks some. The data hold hundreds of thousands of clones, with 65% to 85% observed a single time. The sample comprised peripheral blood. Source of these receptors: a woman of 80 years or more with acute or convalescent COVID-19.

Comments on this clone: This sample includes further DNA sequences coding for the same CDR3. This chain uses TRBV7-3 with TRBJ2-3; TRBD2 might be the D (6 bases). The germline V gene has CDR1 SGHTA and CDR2 FQGTGA. Trimming left V 0 bases short and J 4 bases short, with 8 bases between. The CDR3 is made up of 14 amino acids. CDR3 DNA sequence: TGTGCCAGCAGCTTAACGGGGGGTCCAGATACGCAGTATTTT. This gives the protein CASSLTGGPDTQYF.

This clone occurred a few times. The chain combines TRBV11-1 with TRBJ1-1; D perhaps matches TRBD1 (6 bases). V was shortened by 3 bases and J by 5 bases, with 16 bases between the two germline ends. This CDR3 comprises 15 residues. CDR1 SGHAT and CDR2 FQDESV come from the germline V gene (reference sequence). The chain's CDR3 is CASSFSRTAGTEAFF. CDR3 DNA sequence: TGTGCCAGCAGCTTTTCCCGGACAGCGGGGACTGAAGCTTTCTTT.

The CDR3 sequence is CASSSAGGPSTEAFF. For the CDR3, the DNA is TGTGCCAGCAGTTCAGCAGGGGGGCCGAGCACTGAAGCTTTCTTT. J is TRBJ1-1 and V is TRBV27; 7 positions agree with TRBD1. The germline V gene encodes CDR1 MNHEY and CDR2 SMNVEV (reference sequence). Trimming at V came to 4 bases and at J to 4 bases, leaving 9 bases not matched to a gene. The CDR3 consists of 15 residues.

The count of this clone is one. The rearrangement links TRBV9 to TRBJ2-1, with TRBD1 as a possible D gene (6 bases). Germline loops: CDR1 SGDLS, CDR2 YYNGEE. CDR3 length: 15 residues. Trimming removed 2 bases from V and 0 bases from J, with 9 bases in between. In DNA form, the CDR3 reads TGTGCCAGCAGCGTTATAGGGGGCTCCTACAATGAGCAGTTCTTC. Protein product: CASSVIGGSYNEQFF.

This clone was seen a single time. V gene TRBV5-5 combines with J gene TRBJ1-4; 8 nucleotides line up with TRBD1. Per germline, CDR1 SGHKS and CDR2 YYEKEE (reference sequence). The CDR3 is 17 residues long. The V and J ends lost 4 bases and 6 bases, in that order; junction bases with no gene match: 14. In DNA, the CDR3 is TGTGCCAGCAGCGACCTGGACAGGGCACCTTGGGATGAAAAACTGTTTTTT. Its translation is CASSDLDRAPWDEKLFF. Supplemented by reference TRBV5-5 and TRBJ1-4, the full variable domain reads DAGVTQSPTHLIKTRGQQVTLRCSPISGHKSVSWYQQVLGQGPQFIFQYYEKEERGRGNFPDRFSARQFPNYSSELNVNALLLGDSALYLCASSDLDRAPWDEKLFFGSGTQLSVL.

The chain is built from TRBV9 and TRBJ2-3, with 11 nucleotides matching TRBD2. The junction had 7 bases not matched to a gene; V was cut back by 10 bases and J by 3 bases. This CDR3 has 14 amino acids. Germline-derived CDR1 and CDR2 are SGDLS and YYNGEE. The CDR3 region has the DNA TGTGCCGCTAGCGGGAGGTGGGAGACAGATACGCAGTATTTT. As protein: CAASGRWETDTQYF.

This clone has only a few counts. CDR3 residues: CASSSTGQGVGYTF. Here the CDR3 DNA reads TGTGCCAGCAGCTCGACGGGACAGGGTGTCGGCTACACCTTC. The gene calls are TRBV5-6 and TRBJ1-2; 9 bases fit TRBD1. Germline V CDR1 and CDR2: SGHDT, YYEEEE. V was pared by 3 bases and J by 8 bases, with 8 bases of the junction left unmatched. This CDR3 comprises 14 residues.

The genes are TRBV15 and TRBJ2-5, with 8 bases matching TRBD2. V trimming: 0 bases; J trimming: 3 bases; junction bases outside the gene matches: 3. Germline V gene sequence: CDR1 LNHNV, CDR2 YYDKDF (reference sequence). This CDR3 contains 15 residues. CDR3 sequence reads: CATSRDIGGEETQYF. In DNA form, the CDR3 reads TGTGCCACCAGCAGAGATATCGGGGGGGAAGAGACCCAGTACTTC.

The chain uses TRBV5-1 and TRBJ1-2; TRBD1 agrees at 8 bases. Germline values: CDR1 SGHRS, CDR2 YFSETQ. V lost 2 bases and J lost 7; bases outside the gene matches: 10. This CDR3 spans 15 amino acids. This chain's CDR3 is CASSFDRGSAGGYTF. The CDR3 nucleotides are TGCGCCAGCAGCTTTGACAGGGGATCGGCCGGTGGCTACACCTTC.

V is TRBV19 and J is TRBJ2-3; a possible D gene is TRBD2 (5 bases). CDR3 size: 15 residues. The germline CDR1 and CDR2 sequences are LNHDA and SQIVND (reference sequence). Trimming stripped 3 bases from V and 1 base from J, with 11 bases between. CDR3 loop: CASSIGGRGTDTQYF. CDR3 nucleotide sequence: TGTGCCAGTAGTATTGGAGGCAGAGGCACAGATACGCAGTATTTT.

V is TRBV10-2 and J is TRBJ2-3; D gene uncertain. With 4 bases removed from V and 0 bases from J, the gap between germline ends came to 11 bases. Germline V gene data show CDR1 as WSHSY and CDR2 as SAAADI. The CDR3 spans 15 residues. The CDR3 sequence is CASSATEPSTDTQYF. CDR3 nucleotides: TGCGCCAGCAGTGCTACAGAGCCTAGCACAGATACGCAGTATTTT.

The chain carries TRBV10-3 and TRBJ1-5; a possible D gene is TRBD1 (6 bases). The germline CDR1 and CDR2 sequences are ENHRY and SYGVKD. The CDR3 is 14 residues long. V was clipped by 8 bases and J by 1 base, with 12 bases between them. CDR3 loop: CAISPGQSNQPQHF. CDR3 DNA sequence: TGTGCCATCTCCCCGGGACAAAGCAATCAGCCCCAGCATTTT.

Only a few counts were recorded for this clone. This chain joins TRBV4-1 and TRBJ2-3; 13 bases map to TRBD2. Germline CDR1 is MGHRA and CDR2 is YSYEKL. The CDR3 has 17 residues. V was pared by 4 bases and J by 2 bases, with 6 bases of the junction left unmatched. CDR3 DNA sequence: TGCGCCAGCAGCCCAAAGGGACTAGCGGGAAACACAGATACGCAGTATTTT. Translating it yields CASSPKGLAGNTDTQYF.

V is TRBV12-3 or TRBV12-4 and J is TRBJ1-2, with D unclear. The CDR3 totals 11 residues. V was clipped by 3 bases and J by 8 bases, with 7 bases between them. For the CDR3, the DNA is TGTGCCAGCAGTTTTGGCGGGGGCTACACCTTC. It is translated as CASSFGGGYTF.